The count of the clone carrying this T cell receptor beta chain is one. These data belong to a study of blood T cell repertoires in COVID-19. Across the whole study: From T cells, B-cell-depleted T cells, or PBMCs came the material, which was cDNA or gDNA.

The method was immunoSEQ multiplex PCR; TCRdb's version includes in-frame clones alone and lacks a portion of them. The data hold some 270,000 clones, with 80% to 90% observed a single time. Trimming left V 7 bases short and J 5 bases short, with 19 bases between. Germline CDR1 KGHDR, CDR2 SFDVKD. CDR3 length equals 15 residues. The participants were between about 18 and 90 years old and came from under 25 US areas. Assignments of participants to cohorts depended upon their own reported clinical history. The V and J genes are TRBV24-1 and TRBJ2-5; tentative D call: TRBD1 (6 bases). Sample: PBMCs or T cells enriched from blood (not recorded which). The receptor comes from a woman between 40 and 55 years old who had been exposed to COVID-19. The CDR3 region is CATSSGAVGRETQYF. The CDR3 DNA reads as TGTGCCACCAGCTCAGGGGCCGTGGGCCGGGAGACCCAGTACTTC.